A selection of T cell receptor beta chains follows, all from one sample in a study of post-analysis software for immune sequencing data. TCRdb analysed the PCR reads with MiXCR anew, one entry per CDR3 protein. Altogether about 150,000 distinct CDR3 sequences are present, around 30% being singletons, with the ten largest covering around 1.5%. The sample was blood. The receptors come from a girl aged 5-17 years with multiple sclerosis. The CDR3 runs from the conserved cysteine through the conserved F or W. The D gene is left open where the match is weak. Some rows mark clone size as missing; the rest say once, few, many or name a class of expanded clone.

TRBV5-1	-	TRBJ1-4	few	CASSLENEKLFF	TGCGCCAGCAGCTTGGAGAATGAAAAACTGTTTTTT
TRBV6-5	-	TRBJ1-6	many	CASSYRLKGAYNSPLHF	TGTGCCAGCAGTTACCGTTTAAAGGGGGCCTATAATTCACCCCTCCACTTT
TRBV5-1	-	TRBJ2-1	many	CASSLTHSSYNEQFF	TGCGCCAGCAGCTTGACCCACAGCTCCTACAATGAGCAGTTCTTC
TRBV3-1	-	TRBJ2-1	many	CASSQAGLLYNEQFF	TGTGCCAGCAGCCAGGCGGGACTCCTCTACAATGAGCAGTTCTTC
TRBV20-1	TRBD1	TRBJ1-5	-	CSAYNPGTGDWSNQPQHF	TGCAGTGCTTACAATCCCGGGACAGGGGATTGGAGCAATCAGCCCCAGCATTTT
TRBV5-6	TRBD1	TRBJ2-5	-	CASSYTGRGYNEQYF	TGTGCCAGCAGCTATACCGGCAGGGGGTACAATGAGCAGTACTTC
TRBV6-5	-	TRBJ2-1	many	CASSYSWRDSLGDEQFF	TGTGCCAGCAGTTACTCCTGGCGGGATTCACTGGGGGATGAGCAGTTCTTC
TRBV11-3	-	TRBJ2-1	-	CASSRTGLNEQFF	TGTGCCAGCAGTCGCACAGGGTTGAATGAGCAGTTCTTC
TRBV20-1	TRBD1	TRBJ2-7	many	CSALPGQGTYEQYF	TGCAGTGCTCTCCCGGGACAGGGGACCTACGAGCAGTACTTC
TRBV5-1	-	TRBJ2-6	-	CASSYDANVLTF	TGCGCCAGCAGCTATGATGCCAACGTCCTGACTTTC
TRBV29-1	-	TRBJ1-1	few	CSVQGGSTEAFF	TGCAGCGTTCAGGGAGGGAGCACTGAAGCTTTCTTT
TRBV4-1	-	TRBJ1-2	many	CASSQDKSGGNYGYTF	TGCGCCAGCAGCCAAGACAAATCGGGTGGGAACTATGGCTACACCTTC
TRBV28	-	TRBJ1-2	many	CASRDYGYTF	TGTGCCAGCAGGGACTATGGCTACACCTTC
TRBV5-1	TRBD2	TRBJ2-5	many	CASSTSGTSGIQTQYF	TGCGCCAGCAGCACCTCCGGGACTAGCGGGATTCAGACCCAGTACTTC
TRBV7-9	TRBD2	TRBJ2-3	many	CASSPGTKSTDTQYF	TGTGCCAGCAGCCCGGGGACTAAATCAACAGATACGCAGTATTTT
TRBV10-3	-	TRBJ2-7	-	CAISDQTIYEQYF	TGTGCCATCAGTGACCAGACTATTTACGAGCAGTACTTC
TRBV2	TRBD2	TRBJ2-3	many	CASSSGTNTDTQYF	TGTGCCAGCAGTTCCGGGACTAACACAGATACGCAGTATTTT
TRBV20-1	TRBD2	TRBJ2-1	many	CSVGGGAYNEQFF	TGCAGTGTCGGGGGGGGAGCCTACAATGAGCAGTTCTTC
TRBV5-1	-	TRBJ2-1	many	CASSLGGSTYNEQFF	TGCGCCAGCAGCTTGGGAGGGAGTACGTACAATGAGCAGTTCTTC
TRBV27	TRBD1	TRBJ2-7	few	CASSLSGQDSYEQYF	TGTGCCAGCAGTTTATCGGGACAGGACTCCTACGAGCAGTACTTC
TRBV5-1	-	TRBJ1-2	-	CASSLAVAGDGYTF	TGCGCCAGCAGCTTGGCCGTGGCAGGGGATGGCTACACCTTC
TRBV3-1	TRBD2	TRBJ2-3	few	CASRPGGAGGQDTQYF	TGTGCCAGCAGGCCAGGCGGAGCGGGAGGTCAAGATACGCAGTATTTT
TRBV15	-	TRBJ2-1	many	CATSGGSVRTYNEQFF	TGTGCCACCAGCGGGGGATCAGTTAGAACCTACAATGAGCAGTTCTTC
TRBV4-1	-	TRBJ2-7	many	CASTPLLAAVYEQYF	TGCGCCAGCACCCCCCTTTTGGCTGCTGTTTACGAGCAGTACTTC
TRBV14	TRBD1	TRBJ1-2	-	CASSRTGPSYGYTF	TGTGCCAGCAGCCGGACAGGGCCTAGCTATGGCTACACCTTC
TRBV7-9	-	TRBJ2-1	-	CASSPTTSVVYNEQFF	TGTGCCAGCAGCCCAACGACTAGTGTGGTGTACAATGAGCAGTTCTTC
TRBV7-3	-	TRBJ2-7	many	CASSLSEDSYEQYF	TGTGCCAGCAGCTTGTCCGAGGACAGCTACGAGCAGTACTTC
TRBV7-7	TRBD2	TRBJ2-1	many	CASSILAGDNEQFF	TGTGCTAGCAGCATTCTAGCGGGGGACAATGAGCAGTTCTTC
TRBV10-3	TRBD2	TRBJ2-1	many	CAISDSGEGNNEQFF	TGTGCCATCAGTGATTCGGGGGAGGGAAACAATGAGCAGTTCTTC
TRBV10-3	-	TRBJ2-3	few	CAISEGTDADTQYF	TGTGCCATCAGTGAGGGGACGGACGCAGATACGCAGTATTTT
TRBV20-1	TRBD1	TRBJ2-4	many	CSATGGARYNIQYF	TGCAGTGCTACAGGGGGCGCCCGGTATAACATTCAGTACTTC
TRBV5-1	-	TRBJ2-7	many	CASSLGGRDEQYF	TGCGCCAGCAGCTTGGGGGGCAGGGACGAGCAGTACTTC
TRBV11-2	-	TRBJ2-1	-	CASSSLQGRNNEQFF	TGTGCCAGCAGCTCCCTGCAGGGCCGGAACAATGAGCAGTTCTTC
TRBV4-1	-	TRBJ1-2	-	CASSYDGEEKGEDGYTF	TGCGCCAGCAGCTACGACGGGGAGGAGAAAGGAGAGGATGGCTACACCTTC